This T cell receptor beta chain was obtained from a study of blood T cell repertoires in COVID-19. Study context: The United States, Italy and Spain provided the acute and convalescent COVID-19 samples.

Profiled with immunoSEQ multiplex PCR; TCRdb holds only in-frame clones, not every one. The table lists about 250,000 clones, about 87% of them singletons. Germline V gene data show CDR1 as SGHNT and CDR2 as YENEEA. V dropped 6 bases and J dropped 5 bases, with 17 bases sitting between them. This CDR3 spans 15 amino acids. This receptor was obtained from a woman in her thirties with COVID-19, enrolled during active disease. Sequenced material: peripheral blood. The gene calls are TRBV11-3 and TRBJ2-1; a weak D match, TRBD2 (5 bases). The CDR3 coding sequence is TGTGCCAGCAGTCCCGGGGTGACAAAAGACAATGAGCAGTTCTTC. It codes for CASSPGVTKDNEQFF.